The 19 T cell receptor beta chains listed next were all sequenced from one sample in a study of cytomegalovirus exposure and HLA in healthy donors. This table comes from immunoSEQ multiplex PCR, and its TCRdb copy is limited to in-frame clones, with some not included. Here the sample spans roughly 120,000 clones, about 92% being singletons. The sample comprised PBMCs. The receptor source for this set is a woman between 18 and 29 years old in good health and CMV-seronegative.

The rearrangement links TRBV18 to TRBJ2-1; 7 positions agree with TRBD2. Germline CDR1 reads KGHSH; CDR2 reads LQKENI. J was trimmed by 9 bases and V by 3 bases; bases with no gene match: 8. The CDR3 length is 14 residues. DNA of the CDR3: TGTGCCAGCTCACCTACCGGGCGGGAGTTTGAGCAGTTCTTC. Translated, it gives CASSPTGREFEQFF.

V is TRBV5-8 and J is TRBJ1-2; D gene unclear. Germline CDR1 is SGHTS and CDR2 is YDEGEE. CDR3 length: 13 amino acids. The V end lost 0 bases, the J end lost 4 bases, and 7 bases lay between the germline ends. This chain's CDR3 is CASSLDEIYGYTF. CDR3 coding DNA: TGTGCCAGCAGCTTGGATGAGATCTATGGCTACACCTTC.

J is TRBJ1-1 and V is TRBV10-3, with D perhaps TRBD1 (6 bases). V gave up 10 bases and J gave up 1 base, with 13 bases separating them. The germline CDR1 and CDR2 sequences are ENHRY and SYGVKD. The CDR3 sequence is 13 residues long. CDR3 sequence reads: CANRDTTNTEAFF. CDR3 coding DNA: TGTGCCAACAGGGACACCACGAACACTGAAGCTTTCTTT.

This clone turned up a few times. This chain joins TRBV4-1 and TRBJ2-3; 11 nucleotides match TRBD2. The length of the CDR3 is 16 residues. The J segment lost 5 bases and the V segment lost 5 bases, leaving 9 bases of the junction unmatched. Germline values: CDR1 MGHRA, CDR2 YSYEKL. The DNA for the CDR3 is TGCGCCAGCAGCTCACGTAGCGGGGGGGTGGGAGATACGCAGTATTTT. Translated, it gives CASSSRSGGVGDTQYF.

The chain is built from TRBV15 and TRBJ1-1; D ambiguous. The CDR3 has 15 residues. Between the trimmed V and J ends, which lost 1 base and 2 bases, there was a span of 11 bases. CDR1 is LNHNV and CDR2 is YYDKDF in the germline V gene (reference sequence). CDR3 amino acids: CATSRATGVNTEAFF. CDR3 in DNA: TGTGCCACCAGCAGAGCAACCGGGGTAAACACTGAAGCTTTCTTT.

This rearrangement joins TRBV6-5 to TRBJ2-5; TRBD2 matches at 13 bases. The J segment lost 5 bases and the V segment lost 2 bases, leaving 2 bases of the junction unmatched. Germline CDR1 reads MNHEY; CDR2 reads SVGAGI. The CDR3 runs 15 residues. This CDR3 is CASSYGLAGVETQYF. The CDR3 DNA reads TGTGCCAGCAGTTACGGACTAGCGGGAGTGGAGACCCAGTACTTC.

A single count supports this clone. The rearrangement joins TRBV7-9 to TRBJ2-7; 7 bases align to TRBD1. Trimming took 5 bases from V and 3 from J; bases not matched to a gene: 1. Germline lookup yields CDR1 SEHNR and CDR2 FQNEAQ (reference sequence). This CDR3 contains 12 residues. CDR3 region: CASSGDSYEQYF. In DNA form, the CDR3 reads TGTGCCAGCAGCGGGGACAGCTACGAGCAGTACTTC.

CDR3 DNA: TGTGCCAGCACGACAGCTCCTTTCTACGAGCAGTACTTC. It specifies CASTTAPFYEQYF. This rearrangement joins TRBV28 to TRBJ2-7, with TRBD1 as a possible D gene (5 bases). V lost 7 bases and J lost 3, with 13 bases in between. Germline V gene data show CDR1 as MDHEN and CDR2 as SYDVKM. This CDR3 has 13 amino acids. Full variable domain (remainder filled in from reference TRBV28 and TRBJ2-7): DVKVTQSSRYLVKRTGEKVFLECVQDMDHENMFWYRQDPGLGLRLIYFSYDVKMKEKGDIPEGYSVSREKKERFSLILESASTNQTSMYLCASTTAPFYEQYFGPGTRLTVT.

V gene TRBV7-3 combines with J gene TRBJ2-7; tentative D call: TRBD2 (5 bases). This CDR3 is built from 13 residues. Germline CDR1 SGHTA, CDR2 FQGTGA. Trimming pared 5 bases from V and 4 bases from J, leaving 12 bases between. The CDR3 nucleotides are TGTGCCAGCAGCCCCAGGCCGGGGTACGAGCAGTACTTC. This translates into CASSPRPGYEQYF.

V usage is TRBV9 and J usage is TRBJ1-1; D gene uncertain. There are 14 residues in the CDR3. V lost 2 bases, J lost 0 bases, and 8 bases lay in between. The V gene's germline CDR1 is SGDLS and CDR2 YYNGEE. In nucleotides, the CDR3 is TGTGCCAGCAGCGTCGTGGGCATGAACACTGAAGCTTTCTTT. Protein: CASSVVGMNTEAFF.

This chain joins TRBV7-9 and TRBJ1-2; D call uncertain. The germline CDR1 and CDR2 sequences are SEHNR and FQNEAQ (reference sequence). V lost 0 bases to trimming and J lost 2 bases, with 10 bases between them. The CDR3 totals 15 residues. CDR3 protein: CASSLALQTNYGYTF. CDR3 DNA: TGTGCCAGCAGCTTAGCCCTACAGACAAACTATGGCTACACCTTC. Filled out from reference TRBV7-9 and TRBJ1-2, the complete variable domain reads DTGVSQNPRHKITKRGQNVTFRCDPISEHNRLYWYRQTLGQGPEFLTYFQNEAQLEKSRLLSDRFSAERPKGSFSTLEIQRTEQGDSAMYLCASSLALQTNYGYTFGSGTRLTVV.

V is TRBV30 and J is TRBJ2-5, with D uncertain. The length of the CDR3 is 14 residues. CDR1 is GTSNPN and CDR2 is SVGIG in the germline V gene (reference sequence). The germline V and J ends were trimmed by 0 bases and 3 bases, with 11 bases remaining between them. Here the CDR3 DNA reads TGTGCCTGGAGTGTACCCGGGTCAGAAGAGACCCAGTACTTC. This translates into CAWSVPGSEETQYF.

The V gene is TRBV6-5, the J gene TRBJ1-1; 8 bases match TRBD1. The CDR3 runs 14 residues. Germline CDR1 reads MNHEY; CDR2 reads SVGAGI. The ends lost 7 bases at V and 4 bases at J; junction bases unmatched: 8. DNA for the CDR3: TGTGCCAGCACTCCCGGACAGGGACCCACTGAAGCTTTCTTT. This sequence encodes CASTPGQGPTEAFF.

The rearrangement uses TRBV5-4 and TRBJ2-2; TRBD2 aligns across 12 bases. The CDR3 is 17 residues long. V was clipped by 0 bases and J by 0 bases; unmatched bases: 0. From germline, CDR1 is SGHNT and CDR2 YYREEE (reference sequence). CDR3 sequence: CASSLGTSGANTGELFF. CDR3 coding DNA: TGTGCCAGCAGCTTGGGGACTAGCGGGGCGAACACCGGGGAGCTGTTTTTT.

The gene calls are TRBV2 and TRBJ1-1; D uncertain. Trimming pared 2 bases from V and 3 bases from J, leaving 4 bases between. Germline assignment: CDR1 SNHLY and CDR2 FYNNEI. This CDR3 is built from 12 residues. CDR3 region: CASSEQYTEAFF. In DNA form, the CDR3 reads TGTGCCAGCAGTGAACAGTACACTGAAGCTTTCTTT.

The rearrangement joins TRBV5-1 to TRBJ2-7, with TRBD2 as a possible D gene (5 bases). The CDR3 is 15 residues long. Germline assignment: CDR1 SGHRS and CDR2 YFSETQ. Trimming removed 4 bases from V and 5 bases from J, with 19 bases in between. The CDR3 sequence is CASSNKSPGFDEQYF. The CDR3 DNA reads TGCGCCAGCAGCAATAAAAGTCCGGGGTTCGACGAGCAGTACTTC.

V gene TRBV2 combines with J gene TRBJ1-4, with 9 bases lining up with TRBD1. Germline CDR1 SNHLY, CDR2 FYNNEI. This CDR3 comprises 14 residues. J was trimmed by 5 bases and V by 6 bases; bases with no gene match: 4. CDR3 DNA: TGTGCCAGCAGCCCCGACAGGGGGAATGAAAAACTGTTTTTT. Translation: CASSPDRGNEKLFF.

V usage is TRBV30 and J usage is TRBJ2-3; 9 bases agree with TRBD1. CDR1 and CDR2 from the germline V gene are GTSNPN and SVGIG (reference sequence). V gave up 4 bases and J gave up 2 bases; unmatched junction bases: 7. This CDR3 is built from 15 residues. CDR3 in DNA: TGTGCCTGGACCGGGACAGGGAGTTCCACAGATACGCAGTATTTT. As protein: CAWTGTGSSTDTQYF.

The rearrangement uses TRBV7-3 and TRBJ2-2; 7 bases match TRBD1. In germline, CDR1 is SGHTA, CDR2 FQGTGA. CDR3 length equals 14 residues. V lost 5 bases, J lost 1 base, and 1 base stayed unmatched. In nucleotides, the CDR3 is TGTGCCAGCAGCCGGACAGGGAACACCGGGGAGCTGTTTTTT. As protein: CASSRTGNTGELFF.